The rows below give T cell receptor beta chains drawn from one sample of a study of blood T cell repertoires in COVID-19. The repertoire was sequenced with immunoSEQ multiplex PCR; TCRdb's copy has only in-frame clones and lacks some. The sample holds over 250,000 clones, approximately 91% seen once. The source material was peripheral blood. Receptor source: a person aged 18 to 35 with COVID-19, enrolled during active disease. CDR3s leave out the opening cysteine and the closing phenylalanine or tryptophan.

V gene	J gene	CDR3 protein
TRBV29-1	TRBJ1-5	SAAGGNNQPQH
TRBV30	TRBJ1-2	ALRPTAWSYGYT
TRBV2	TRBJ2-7	ASSATSGGYEQY
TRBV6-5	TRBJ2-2	ASSYNSNTGELF
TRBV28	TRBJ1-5	ASSDRGQPQH
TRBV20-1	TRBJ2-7	SQDRDYEQY
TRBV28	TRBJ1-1	ASSLLGGQGAPEAF
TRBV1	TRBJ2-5	TSRPGPGVETQY
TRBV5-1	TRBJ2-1	ASSPTWSSEDNEQF
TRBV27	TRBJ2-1	ASSLMVAGSSYNEQF
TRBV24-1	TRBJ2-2	ATSDTGLPRSGELF
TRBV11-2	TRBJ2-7	ASSLLHMTGDEQY
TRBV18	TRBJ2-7	ASSQTSQNYEQY
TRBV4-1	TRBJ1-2	ASSSIVDREPYGYT
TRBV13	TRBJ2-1	ASSFGQGGLHGNEQF
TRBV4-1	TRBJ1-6	ASSFTIRASPLH
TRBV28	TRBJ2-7	ASSTPGQGSREQY
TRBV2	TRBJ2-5	ASGQQETQY
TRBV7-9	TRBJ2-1	ASAPPQGTTSSSYNEQF
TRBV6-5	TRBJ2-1	ASSYSIGSFEQF
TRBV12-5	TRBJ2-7	ASGRGAVYEQY
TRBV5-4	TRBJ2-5	ASSLGWTSPETQY
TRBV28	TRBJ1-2	ASSPPGGLNYGYT
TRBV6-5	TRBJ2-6	ASGGNSGANVLT
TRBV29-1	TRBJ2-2	SVVLAGPTGELF
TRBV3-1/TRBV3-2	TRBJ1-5	ASSQVPGFVQPQH
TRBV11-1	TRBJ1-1	ASSFLQGTLNTEAF
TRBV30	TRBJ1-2	AWSQGDYGYT
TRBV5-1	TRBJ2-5	ASSPGSQETQY
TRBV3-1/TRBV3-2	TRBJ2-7	ASSRTAGTYYEQY
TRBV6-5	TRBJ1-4	ASSYGTVNEKLF
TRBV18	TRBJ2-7	ASSPVGGENEQY
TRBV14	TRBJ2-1	ASSQDRGHEQF
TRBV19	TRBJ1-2	ASSIGTGIGYT
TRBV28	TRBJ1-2	ASSLRNYGYT
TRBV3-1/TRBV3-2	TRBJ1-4	ASSQERGAHEKLF
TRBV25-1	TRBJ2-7	ASSELLPGQARYEQY
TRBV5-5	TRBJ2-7	ASSGSGSVPHEQY
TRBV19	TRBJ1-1	ASTRTGVITEAF
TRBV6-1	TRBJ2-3	ASSEPGHTDTQY
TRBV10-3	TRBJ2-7	ANRGQGVDEQY
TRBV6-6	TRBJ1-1	ASSPYRDRGRRTEAF
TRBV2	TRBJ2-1	AGGPGTSPNKQF
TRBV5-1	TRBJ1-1	ASSLAGTGIEAF
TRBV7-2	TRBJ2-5	ASSYLSGAQETQY
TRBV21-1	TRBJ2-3	ASSTLKTSGRRPDTQY
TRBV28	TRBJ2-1	ASRELAGNNEQF
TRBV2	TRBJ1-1	ASNAEPGTEAF
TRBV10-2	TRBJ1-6	ASRVVVNSPLH